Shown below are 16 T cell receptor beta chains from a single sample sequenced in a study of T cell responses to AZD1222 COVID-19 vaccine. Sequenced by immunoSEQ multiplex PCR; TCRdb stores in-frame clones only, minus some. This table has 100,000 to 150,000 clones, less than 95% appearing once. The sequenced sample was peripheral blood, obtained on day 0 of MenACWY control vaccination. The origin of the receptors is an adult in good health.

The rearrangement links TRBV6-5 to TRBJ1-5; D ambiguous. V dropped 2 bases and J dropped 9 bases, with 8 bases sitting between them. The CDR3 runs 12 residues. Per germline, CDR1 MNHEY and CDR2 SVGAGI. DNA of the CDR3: TGTGCCAGCAGTTACCGGACTGGGCCCCAGCATTTT. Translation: CASSYRTGPQHF.

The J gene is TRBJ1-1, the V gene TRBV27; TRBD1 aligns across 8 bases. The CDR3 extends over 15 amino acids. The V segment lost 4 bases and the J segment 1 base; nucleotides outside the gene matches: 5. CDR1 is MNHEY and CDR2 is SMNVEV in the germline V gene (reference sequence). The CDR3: CASSSPGTGNTEAFF. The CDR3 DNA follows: TGTGCCAGCAGTTCCCCCGGGACAGGGAACACTGAAGCTTTCTTT.

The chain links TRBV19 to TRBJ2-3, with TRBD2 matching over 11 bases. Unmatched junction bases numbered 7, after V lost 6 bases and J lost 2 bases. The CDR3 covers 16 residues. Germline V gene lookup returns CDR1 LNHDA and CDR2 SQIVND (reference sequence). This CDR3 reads CASRSRLAGYTDTQYF. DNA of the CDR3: TGTGCCAGTAGAAGCCGACTAGCGGGGTACACAGATACGCAGTATTTT.

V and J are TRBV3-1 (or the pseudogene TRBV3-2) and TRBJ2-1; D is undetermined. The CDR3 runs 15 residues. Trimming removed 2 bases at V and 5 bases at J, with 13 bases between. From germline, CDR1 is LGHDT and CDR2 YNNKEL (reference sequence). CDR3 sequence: CASSQFGAQHNEQFF. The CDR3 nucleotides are TGTGCCAGCAGCCAATTCGGCGCCCAGCACAATGAGCAGTTCTTC.

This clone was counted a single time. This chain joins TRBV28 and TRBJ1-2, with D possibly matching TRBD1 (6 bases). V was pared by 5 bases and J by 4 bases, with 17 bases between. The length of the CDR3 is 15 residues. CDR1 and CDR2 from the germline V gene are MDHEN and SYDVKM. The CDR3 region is CASSKHRTEFYGYTF. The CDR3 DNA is TGTGCCAGCAGTAAACATCGGACAGAGTTCTATGGCTACACCTTC.

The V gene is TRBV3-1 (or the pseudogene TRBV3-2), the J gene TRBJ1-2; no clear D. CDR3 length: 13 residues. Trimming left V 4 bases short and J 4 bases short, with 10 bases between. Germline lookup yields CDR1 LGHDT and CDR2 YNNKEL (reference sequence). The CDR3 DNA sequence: TGTGCCAGCAGCCCCTTAACGGCCTATGGCTACACCTTC. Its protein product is CASSPLTAYGYTF.

The CDR3 coding sequence is TGTGCCAGCAGCTTAGATTACAGGGCCCTTCGCTCCTATAATTCACCCCTCCACTTT. Translation gives CASSLDYRALRSYNSPLHF. The rearrangement joins TRBV11-2 to TRBJ1-6; tentatively, D is TRBD1 (6 bases). The germline V and J ends were trimmed by 0 bases and 0 bases, with 15 bases remaining between them. Germline CDR1 reads SGHAT; CDR2 reads FQNNGV. The CDR3 contains 19 residues.

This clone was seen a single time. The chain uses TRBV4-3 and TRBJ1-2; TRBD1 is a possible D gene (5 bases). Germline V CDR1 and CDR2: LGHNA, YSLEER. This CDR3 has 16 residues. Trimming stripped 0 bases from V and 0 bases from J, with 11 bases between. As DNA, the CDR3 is TGCGCCAGCAGCCAAGACACGGCCAGGGCTAACTATGGCTACACCTTC. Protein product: CASSQDTARANYGYTF.

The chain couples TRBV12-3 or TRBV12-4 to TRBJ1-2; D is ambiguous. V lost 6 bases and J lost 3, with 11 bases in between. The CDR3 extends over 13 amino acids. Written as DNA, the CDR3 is TGTGCCAGCAGCTCGGGGAGGGACTATGGCTACACCTTC. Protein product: CASSSGRDYGYTF.

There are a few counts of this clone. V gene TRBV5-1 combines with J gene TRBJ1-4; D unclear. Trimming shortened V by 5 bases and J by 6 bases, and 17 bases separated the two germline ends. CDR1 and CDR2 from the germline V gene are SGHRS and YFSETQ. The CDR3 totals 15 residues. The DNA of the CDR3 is TGCGCCAGCAGTCAAGAAAAAGCCTTATATGAAAAACTGTTTTTT. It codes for CASSQEKALYEKLFF.

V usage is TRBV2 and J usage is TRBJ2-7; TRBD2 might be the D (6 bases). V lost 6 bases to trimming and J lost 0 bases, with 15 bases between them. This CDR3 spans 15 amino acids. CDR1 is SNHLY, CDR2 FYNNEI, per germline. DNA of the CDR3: TGTGCCAGCAGCATACCTAGCGCCCTCTCCTACGAGCAGTACTTC. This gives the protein CASSIPSALSYEQYF.

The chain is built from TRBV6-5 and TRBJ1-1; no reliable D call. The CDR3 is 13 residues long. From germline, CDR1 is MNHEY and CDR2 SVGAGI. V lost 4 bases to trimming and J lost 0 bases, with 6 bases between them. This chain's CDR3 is CASSSGLNTEAFF. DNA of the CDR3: TGTGCCAGCAGTTCAGGCTTGAACACTGAAGCTTTCTTT.

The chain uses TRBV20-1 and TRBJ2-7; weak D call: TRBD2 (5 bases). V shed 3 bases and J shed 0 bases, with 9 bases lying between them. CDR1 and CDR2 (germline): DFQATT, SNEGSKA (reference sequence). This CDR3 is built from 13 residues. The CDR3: CSASSDDSYEQYV. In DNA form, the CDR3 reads TGCAGTGCTAGTAGCGACGACTCCTACGAGCAGTACGTC.

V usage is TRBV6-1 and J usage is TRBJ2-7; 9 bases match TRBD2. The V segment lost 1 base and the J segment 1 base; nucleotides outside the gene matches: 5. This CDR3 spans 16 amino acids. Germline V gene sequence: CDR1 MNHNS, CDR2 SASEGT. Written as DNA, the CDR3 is TGTGCCAGCAGTGAAGGATGGCGGGGGGGATCCTACGAGCAGTACGTC. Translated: CASSEGWRGGSYEQYV.

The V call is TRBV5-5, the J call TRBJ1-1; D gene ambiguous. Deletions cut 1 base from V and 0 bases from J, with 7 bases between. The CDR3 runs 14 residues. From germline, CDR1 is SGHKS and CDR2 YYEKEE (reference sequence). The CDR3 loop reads CASSLSRMNTEAFF. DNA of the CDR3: TGTGCCAGCAGCTTGTCTCGGATGAACACTGAAGCTTTCTTT.

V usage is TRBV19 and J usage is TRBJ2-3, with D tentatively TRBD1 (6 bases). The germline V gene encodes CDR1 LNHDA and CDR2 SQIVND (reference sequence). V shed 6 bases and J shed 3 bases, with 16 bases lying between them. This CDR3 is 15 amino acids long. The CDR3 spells CASRITGSGTDTQYF. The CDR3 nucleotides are TGTGCCAGTAGAATCACAGGGTCAGGGACAGATACGCAGTATTTT.